This passage covers 9 T cell receptor beta chains from one sample sequenced in a study of CD8 T cells in ankylosing spondylitis. TCRdb reanalysed the 5' RACE reads using MiXCR and keeps one entry per CDR3 protein. The data hold 230,000 or so distinct CDR3 sequences, with 24% observed a single time. The specimen was blood, either unsorted or a sorted T cell fraction (not recorded which). The origin of the receptors is a male donor with ankylosing spondylitis or in good health (not recorded which).

This clonotype has at least ten counts. The genes are TRBV11-2 and TRBJ2-7, with 7 bases matching TRBD2. V was pared by 8 bases and J by 3 bases, with 7 bases of the junction left unmatched. Germline V gives CDR1 SGHAT, CDR2 FQNNGV. CDR3 size: 13 residues. The DNA for the CDR3 is TGTGCCAGCGGGGGGGACTACCTCTACGAGCAGTACTTC. It translates to CASGGDYLYEQYF.

This clonotype was recorded many times. V gene TRBV12-5 combines with J gene TRBJ2-2, with D unresolved. There are 12 residues in the CDR3. Trimming removed 4 bases from V and 4 bases from J, with 4 bases in between. Germline V CDR1 and CDR2: LGHNT, FRNRAP. DNA for the CDR3: TGTGCTAGTGGTTCCACCACCGGGGAGCTGTTTTTT. It yields the protein CASGSTTGELFF. The variable domain in full, with the rest retrieved from reference TRBV12-5 and TRBJ2-2, is DARVTQTPRHKVTEMGQEVTMRCQPILGHNTVFWYRQTMMQGLELLAYFRNRAPLDDSGMPKDRFSAEMPDATLATLKIQPSEPRDSAVYFCASGSTTGELFFGEGSRLTVL.

This chain links TRBV29-1 with TRBJ2-7; tentatively, D is TRBD1 or TRBD2 (7 bases each). CDR3 length equals 13 residues. The V gene lost 0 bases and the J gene lost 6 bases, with 12 bases spanning the gap. Germline V CDR1 and CDR2: SQVTM, ANQGSEA. This CDR3 reads CSVEDGRGGEQYF. For the CDR3, the DNA is TGCAGCGTTGAAGATGGCAGGGGGGGCGAGCAGTACTTC.

This clonotype was seen repeatedly, ten times or more. CDR3 protein: CASSHGTSAQETQYF. CDR3 in DNA: TGCGCCAGCAGCCATGGTACTAGCGCCCAAGAGACCCAGTACTTC. V gene TRBV4-1 combines with J gene TRBJ2-5, with 7 bases fitting TRBD2. Germline CDR1 MGHRA, CDR2 YSYEKL. Trimming removed 3 bases from V and 1 base from J; junction bases left unmatched: 5. The CDR3 sequence is 15 residues long.

The V gene is TRBV10-3, the J gene TRBJ2-6; the D call may be TRBD1 or TRBD2 (5 bases each). The CDR3 runs 16 residues. V lost 0 bases and J lost 2, with 8 bases in between. Germline CDR1 reads ENHRY; CDR2 reads SYGVKD. The DNA of the CDR3 is TGTGCCATCAGTGAGTCATGGGGACCTGGGGCCAACGTCCTGACTTTC. Translated: CAISESWGPGANVLTF.

The V gene is TRBV29-1, the J gene TRBJ2-1; 9 nucleotides agree with TRBD2. The CDR3 sequence is 17 residues long. The trim removed 0 bases at V and 3 bases at J, leaving 9 bases unmatched. The V gene's germline CDR1 is SQVTM and CDR2 ANQGSEA. The CDR3 reads CSVEEGIAGEIYNEQFF. The CDR3 coding sequence is TGCAGCGTTGAAGAGGGGATAGCGGGGGAGATCTACAATGAGCAGTTCTTC.

This clonotype was recorded many times. The rearrangement links TRBV30 to TRBJ2-7; D is possibly TRBD2 (6 bases). Germline CDR1 GTSNPN, CDR2 SVGIG (reference sequence). This CDR3 contains 13 residues. V dropped 5 bases and J dropped 6 bases, with 17 bases sitting between them. The CDR3 here is CAWGRARGVEQYF. The CDR3 bases are TGTGCCTGGGGTCGGGCGCGGGGTGTCGAGCAGTACTTC.

The chain couples TRBV6-1 to TRBJ1-5; D not certain. The germline CDR1 and CDR2 sequences are MNHNS and SASEGT. The V and J ends lost 8 bases and 4 bases respectively, with 12 bases between them. CDR3 size: 13 residues. Written as DNA, the CDR3 is TGTGCCAGCTTGGAGGACGGTAATCAGCCCCAGCATTTT. This codes for CASLEDGNQPQHF.

V usage is TRBV7-9 and J usage is TRBJ2-2; 9 bases are shared with TRBD1. Germline V gives CDR1 SEHNR, CDR2 FQNEAQ (reference sequence). The CDR3 totals 20 residues. Trimming at V came to 7 bases and at J to 6 bases, leaving 24 bases not matched to a gene. CDR3: CASNSYPGTGTSRSAGELFF. The CDR3 nucleotides read TGTGCCAGCAACTCCTATCCCGGGACAGGGACCAGTCGGAGCGCCGGGGAGCTGTTTTTT. Filled out from reference TRBV7-9 and TRBJ2-2, the complete variable domain reads DTGVSQNPRHKITKRGQNVTFRCDPISEHNRLYWYRQTLGQGPEFLTYFQNEAQLEKSRLLSDRFSAERPKGSFSTLEIQRTEQGDSAMYLCASNSYPGTGTSRSAGELFFGEGSRLTVL.